This T cell receptor (beta chain) is from a study of blood T cell repertoires in COVID-19 (dated by TCRdb to 2018 to 2021). Looking at the study overall: Collaborator samples came from the United States, Italy and Spain and covered acute and convalescent phases of COVID-19. The material from the prospective study consisted of cDNA or gDNA derived from T cells, B-cell-depleted T cells, or PBMCs. Deeply sampled blood TCRbeta repertoires from subjects exposed to, actively infected with, or recovered from COVID-19 were included in the dataset. A freely available public database, intended as a resource for researchers studying the immune response to SARS-CoV-2, is where the repertoires were released. Samples were obtained from the ongoing ImmuneRACE study (first 160 participants) and from 1,254 subjects provided by 6 global collaborators. The sample metadata nearly always contained a de-identified subject ID, COVID-19 status, age in years and sex. Where available, HLA class I and class II types were obtained from metadata supplied by the sample provider rather than from assay-based typing. Study-wide findings and limitations: How much clinical and demographic metadata was included differed by source and by participant, and the metadata was provided uncurated.

The table lists this clone with a count of one. The target of this receptor is not known. The sample holds no much larger clone one base away, and base qualities are not on file. Samples from volunteer blood donors who had recovered from COVID-19 were contributed by a second Seattle source. Each collaborating institution followed its own protocols to collect whole blood in K2EDTA tubes. For TCRbeta analysis, collaborator samples were shipped as frozen whole blood, as isolated PBMCs, or as DNA extracted from either sample type. V sheds 2 bases and J sheds 5 bases, leaving 9 bases between their ends. From a lookup of the germline V gene (reference sequence), CDR1 and CDR2 are MNHNY and SVGAGI. The CDR3 runs 13 amino acids, cysteine and phenylalanine included. The read is trimmed to its CDR3 DNA, 39 bases read in frame from base 1. TCRbeta CDR3 regions were amplified from genomic DNA using the immunoSEQ Assay, a bias-controlled multiplex PCR. The study's own analysis went as follows. The number of nucleated cells in each sample was estimated by amplification of reference gene primers within the assay. To quantify the absolute abundance of each unique TCRbeta CDR3 rearrangement, sequence reads were collapsed and filtered. For each sample, productive Simpson clonality was calculated by taking the square root of Simpson's diversity index across productive rearrangements. This immuneACCESS table, as held by TCRdb, lists in-frame sequences with V and J called but not all clones. Of the missing ones, under half trace to an unresolved V gene in checked studies; the others have no known cause. V and J calls and clone size are copied from that table; D and trimming were computed from the DNA. The sample has about 170,000 clones on record, around four fifths of them singletons. Roughly a fifth of the sample lies in the top ten.

The chain is made from TRBV6-6 and TRBJ1-1, with TRBD1 tentatively as D gene (5 bases match). The source of this sequence is a woman in her seventies who had recovered from COVID-19. Specimen: peripheral blood. Here is the DNA: TGTGCCAGCAGTTACACCCGGGGGACTGAAGCTTTCTTT. It codes for CASSYTRGTEAFF.